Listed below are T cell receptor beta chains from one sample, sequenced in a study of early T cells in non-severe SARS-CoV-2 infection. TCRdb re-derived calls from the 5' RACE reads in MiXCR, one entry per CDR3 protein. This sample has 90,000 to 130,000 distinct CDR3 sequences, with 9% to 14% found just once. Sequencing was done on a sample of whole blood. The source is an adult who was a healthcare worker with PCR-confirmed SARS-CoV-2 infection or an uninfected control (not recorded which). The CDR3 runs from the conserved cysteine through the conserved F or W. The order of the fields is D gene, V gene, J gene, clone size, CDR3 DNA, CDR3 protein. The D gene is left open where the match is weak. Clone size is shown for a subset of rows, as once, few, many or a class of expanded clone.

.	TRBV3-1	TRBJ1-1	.	TGTGCCAGCAGCCAGGGTGAGCGGGGAACTGAAGCTTTCTTT	CASSQGERGTEAFF
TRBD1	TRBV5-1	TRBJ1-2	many	TGCGCCAGCAGCTTGGAGGGGGCAGCCTATGGCTACACCTTC	CASSLEGAAYGYTF
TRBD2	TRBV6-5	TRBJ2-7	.	TGTGCCAGCAGTTTCACCGCAGCGGGAGGCGAGCAGTACTTC	CASSFTAAGGEQYF
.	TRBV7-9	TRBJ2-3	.	TGTGCCAGCAGCTTAGCCCTGGATGGGCTCGGGGGTGGTACGCAGTATTTT	CASSLALDGLGGGTQYF
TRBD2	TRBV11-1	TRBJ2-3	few	TGTGCCAGCAGCCACATAGCGGGAGACTTGGCGGATACGCAGTATTTT	CASSHIAGDLADTQYF
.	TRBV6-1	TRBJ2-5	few	TGTGCCAGCAGTCCAAGGACCCGGGGTGAGGAGACCCAGTACTTC	CASSPRTRGEETQYF
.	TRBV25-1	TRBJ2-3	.	TGTGCCAGCAGTGATTTTCCCGGGACTCCCTCTCCGCAGTATTTT	CASSDFPGTPSPQYF
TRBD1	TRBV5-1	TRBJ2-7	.	TGCGCCAGCAGGTCGGGACAGTCCTACGAGCAGTACTTC	CASRSGQSYEQYF
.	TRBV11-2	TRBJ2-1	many	TGTGCCAGCAGCCCTACCTCCGGGAGCCTGTGGGGTGAGCAGTTCTTC	CASSPTSGSLWGEQFF
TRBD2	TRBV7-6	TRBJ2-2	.	TGTGCCAGCAGCATCACTAGCGGGAGGGGCACCGGGGAGCTGTTTTTT	CASSITSGRGTGELFF
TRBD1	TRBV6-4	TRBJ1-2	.	TGTGCCAGCAGACAGGGGCTTAATGGCTACACCTTC	CASRQGLNGYTF
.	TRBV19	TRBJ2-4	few	TGTGCCAGTAGTTCGGCGGCTATTCAGTACTTC	CASSSAAIQYF
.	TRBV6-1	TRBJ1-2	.	TGTGCCAGCAGGATAGGAAGGGGGACCTATGGCTACACCTTC	CASRIGRGTYGYTF
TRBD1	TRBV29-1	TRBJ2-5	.	TGCAGCGTTGGGGGGCAGGGGGACAAGACCCAGTACTTC	CSVGGQGDKTQYF
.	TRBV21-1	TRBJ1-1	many	TGTGCCAGCCCTGTCCTGGCGACAGGGAACACTGAAGCTTTCTTT	CASPVLATGNTEAFF
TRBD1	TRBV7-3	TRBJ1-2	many	TGTGCCAGCAGCAAAACCGGGACAGGGGGCTCGGTCTATGGCTACACCTTC	CASSKTGTGGSVYGYTF
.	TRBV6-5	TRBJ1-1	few	TGTGCCAGCAGAAACCGGGACGGTCAGGGGGAAGCTTTCTTT	CASRNRDGQGEAFF
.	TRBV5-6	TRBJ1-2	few	TGTGCCAGCAGGTTTGGACACCTTAACTATGGCTACACCTTC	CASRFGHLNYGYTF
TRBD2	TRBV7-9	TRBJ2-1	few	TGTGCCAGCAGCTCGACTAGCGGGGCGAGCAATGAGCAGTTCTTC	CASSSTSGASNEQFF
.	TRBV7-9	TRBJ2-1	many	TGTGCCAGCAGCTTAGGGGCAGGTTGGAGAAATGAGCAGTTCTTC	CASSLGAGWRNEQFF
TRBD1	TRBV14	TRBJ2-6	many	TGTGCCAGCAGCCCCCCGGGACAGTCTGGGGCCAACGTCCTGACTTTC	CASSPPGQSGANVLTF